This TCR beta chain derives from a study of cytomegalovirus exposure and HLA in healthy donors. Study background: A data release that came early held roughly 85 million unique TCRs from HLA-typed donors.

Study-level findings and limits: Accounts indicate the classifier identified cytomegalovirus status with strong specificity and sensitivity. According to the study, 160 or so TCR beta chains were cytomegalovirus-associated.

Note on this clone: Its target is not known.

Per germline, CDR1 MNHEY and CDR2 SVGAGI. This CDR3 spans 14 amino acids. V dropped 6 bases and J dropped 4; count of bases not matched to a gene: 3. The PCR ran on 60 Vbeta and 13 Jbeta primers. TCRdb keeps only in-frame clones here, not all; method: immunoSEQ multiplex PCR. The sample has approximately 150,000 clones, roughly three fifths seen once; the top ten hold roughly 6%. The receptor was isolated from a woman between 55 and 75 years old in good health and CMV-seronegative. The sequencing input was PBMCs. The V and J genes are TRBV6-5 and TRBJ2-5; 12 bases match TRBD2. In DNA, the CDR3 is TGTGCCAGCAGACCTAGCGGGGGGGGAGAGACCCAGTACTTC. Residues: CASRPSGGGETQYF.